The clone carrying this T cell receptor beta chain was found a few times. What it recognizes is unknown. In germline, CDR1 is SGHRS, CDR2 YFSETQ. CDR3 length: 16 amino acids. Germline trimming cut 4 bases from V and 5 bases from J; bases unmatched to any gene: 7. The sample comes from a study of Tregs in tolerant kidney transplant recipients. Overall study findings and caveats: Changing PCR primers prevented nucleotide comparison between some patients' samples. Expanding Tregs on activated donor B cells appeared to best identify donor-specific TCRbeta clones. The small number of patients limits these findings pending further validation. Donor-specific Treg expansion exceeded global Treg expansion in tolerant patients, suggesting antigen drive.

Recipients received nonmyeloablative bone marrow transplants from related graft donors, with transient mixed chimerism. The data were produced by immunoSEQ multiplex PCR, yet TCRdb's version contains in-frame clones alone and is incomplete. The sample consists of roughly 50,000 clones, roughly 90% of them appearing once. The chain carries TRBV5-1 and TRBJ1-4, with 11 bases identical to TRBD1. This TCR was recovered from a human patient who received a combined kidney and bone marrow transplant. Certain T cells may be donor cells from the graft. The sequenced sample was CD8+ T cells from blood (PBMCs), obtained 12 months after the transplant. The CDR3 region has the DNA TGCGCCAGCAGCCCCGGGACAGGGGGAACGAATGAAAAACTGTTTTTT. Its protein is CASSPGTGGTNEKLFF. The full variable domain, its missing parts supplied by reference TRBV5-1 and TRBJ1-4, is KAGVTQTPRYLIKTRGQQVTLSCSPISGHRSVSWYQQTPGQGLQFLFEYFSETQRNKGNFPGRFSGRQFSNSRSEMNVSTLELGDSALYLCASSPGTGGTNEKLFFGSGTQLSVL.